This entry lists 10 T cell receptor beta chains sequenced from one sample in a study of technical replicates of blood from a few donors. Clones were read by immunoSEQ multiplex PCR, and TCRdb kept only the in-frame ones, dropping some. The table has 13,000 to 15,000 clones, around 83% seen once; the top ten hold around an eighth. The sequenced sample consisted of PBMCs. The receptors shown here come from a human donor in good health.

The CDR3 is CSVELQGNPTDTQYF. The CDR3 coding sequence is TGCAGCGTTGAGTTACAGGGGAACCCCACAGATACGCAGTATTTT. The chain combines TRBV29-1 with TRBJ2-3; 7 bases match TRBD1. In germline, CDR1 is SQVTM, CDR2 ANQGSEA. With V trimmed by 3 bases and J by 2 bases, 8 bases remained unmatched. This CDR3 comprises 15 residues.

The J gene is TRBJ1-2, the V gene TRBV21-1. TRBV21-1 is labeled a pseudogene. This CDR3 is built from 16 residues. CDR3 sequence (DNA): TGTGCCAGCAGCAAAGCCCCGGAGAGGCCTGAGGATGGCTACACCTTC. Its translation: CASSKAPERPEDGYTF.

The CDR3 DNA follows: TGTGCCAGCAGCTTAGACGGCAGGGCTAGTCAACCCCAGCATTTT. The encoded protein is CASSLDGRASQPQHF. The V gene is TRBV7-6, the J gene TRBJ1-5, with D maybe TRBD1 (5 bases). There are 15 residues in the CDR3. V dropped 1 base and J dropped 10 bases, with 17 bases sitting between them. In germline, CDR1 is SGHVS, CDR2 FNYEAQ.

This clone showed up just a few times. This chain joins TRBV11-2 and TRBJ1-2; tentative D call: TRBD1 (5 bases). This CDR3 has 13 amino acids. The germline V and J ends were trimmed by 1 base and 2 bases, with 5 bases remaining between them. Germline loops: CDR1 SGHAT, CDR2 FQNNGV. DNA of the CDR3: TGTGCCAGCAGCTTAGGGACAAACTATGGCTACACCTTC. It specifies CASSLGTNYGYTF.

The chain combines TRBV28 with TRBJ1-2; D remains ambiguous. Trimming left V 1 base short and J 5 bases short, with 17 bases between. The CDR3 length is 16 residues. The germline gives CDR1 MDHEN, CDR2 SYDVKM. CDR3 amino acids: CASSLFFDKIRYGYTF. The CDR3 DNA follows: TGTGCCAGCAGTTTATTTTTCGACAAAATTCGATATGGCTACACCTTC.

This clone showed up just a few times. The chain recombines TRBV28 with TRBJ2-7; TRBD2 matches at 16 bases. The V gene end was trimmed by 6 bases and the J gene end by 6 bases; junction bases not matched to a gene: 11. Per the germline V gene, CDR1 is MDHEN and CDR2 is SYDVKM. The CDR3 length is 17 residues. CDR3 protein: CASSSPGTSGRAGEQYF. The CDR3 coding sequence is TGTGCCAGCAGCTCACCCGGGACTAGCGGGAGGGCCGGCGAGCAGTACTTC.

The chain combines TRBV18 with TRBJ2-7, with 7 bases identical to TRBD1. The CDR3 spans 15 residues. The V gene end was trimmed by 1 base and the J gene end by 2 bases; junction bases not matched to a gene: 5. CDR1 and CDR2 (germline): KGHSH, LQKENI. The CDR3 sequence: CASSPRTGAAYEQYF. CDR3 bases: TGTGCCAGCTCACCACGAACAGGGGCCGCCTACGAGCAGTACTTC.

The chain has TRBV10-2 and TRBJ2-5; 7 bases are shared with TRBD2. Per the germline V gene, CDR1 is WSHSY and CDR2 is SAAADI. The trim removed 6 bases at V and 5 bases at J, leaving 21 bases unmatched. This CDR3 has 18 amino acids. The CDR3 is CASSPSTFTGGRWETQYF. Written as DNA, the CDR3 is TGCGCCAGCAGCCCCTCTACTTTTACGGGAGGACGTTGGGAGACCCAGTACTTC.

This chain uses TRBV5-3 with TRBJ1-1, with D possibly matching TRBD1 (6 bases). TRBV5-3 is known as an ORF, though its function is uncertain. V lost 5 bases and J lost 0, with 20 bases in between. The CDR3 runs to 17 residues. The CDR3 region has the DNA TGTGCCAGAAGATTCAGGGACACCGGATTACTGAACACTGAAGCTTTCTTT. Translation gives CARRFRDTGLLNTEAFF.

Regarding this clone: The sample holds other DNA sequences that translate to the same CDR3. The rearrangement uses TRBV18 and TRBJ1-1, with 7 bases that match TRBD1. Germline V gene data show CDR1 as KGHSH and CDR2 as LQKENI. The CDR3 totals 12 residues. The junction had 5 bases not matched to a gene; V was cut back by 6 bases and J by 7 bases. CDR3 residues: CASSQGQNEAFF. Here the CDR3 DNA reads TGTGCCAGCTCTCAGGGACAGAATGAAGCTTTCTTT. The full variable domain, completed using reference TRBV18 and TRBJ1-1, is NAGVMQNPRHLVRRRGQEARLRCSPMKGHSHVYWYRQLPEEGLKFMVYLQKENIIDESGMPKERFSAEFPKEGPSILRIQQVVRGDSAAYFCASSQGQNEAFFGQGTRLTVV.